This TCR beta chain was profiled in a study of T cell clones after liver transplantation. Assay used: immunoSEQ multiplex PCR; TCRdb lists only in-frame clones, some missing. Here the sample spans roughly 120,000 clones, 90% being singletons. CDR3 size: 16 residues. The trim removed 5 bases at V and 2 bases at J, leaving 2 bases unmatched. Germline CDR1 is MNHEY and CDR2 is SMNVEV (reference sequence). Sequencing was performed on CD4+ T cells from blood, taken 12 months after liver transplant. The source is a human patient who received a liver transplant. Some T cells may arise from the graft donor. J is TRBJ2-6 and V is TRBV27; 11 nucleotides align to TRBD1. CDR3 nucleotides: TGTGCCAGCAGTCCGGGACAGGGGGCTGGGGCCAACGTCCTGACTTTC. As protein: CASSPGQGAGANVLTF.